Below, one TCR beta chain is given with its context. No antigen is known for it. Germline V gene sequence: CDR1 MDHEN, CDR2 SYDVKM. The V gene end was trimmed by 10 bases and the J gene end by 4 bases; junction bases not matched to a gene: 13. CDR3 length: 15 residues. Profiling relied on immunoSEQ multiplex PCR, and the TCRdb table lists in-frame clones only, not all of them. The repertoire holds about 100,000 clones, with around 90% as singletons. Collection occurred without any documented infections or immune events in donors. The data derive from a study of identifying expanded T cells in peripheral blood. Notes on the study in general: Approximately 1.1 clones differed between technical replicates, versus 16.4 and 19 over time. Approximately two-week clone count variance significantly increased as total template count grew.

The chain uses TRBV28 and TRBJ2-3; TRBD2 matches at 8 bases. The receptor's source is a person aged 18 to 75 in good health. Sequencing input: blood. In DNA form, the CDR3 reads TGTGCCACCGTCTCAGCGGGAGAAGGACCAGATACGCAGTATTTT. The encoded protein is CATVSAGEGPDTQYF.